This TCR beta chain was identified during a study of beta chain features in type 1 diabetes. The V gene lost 2 bases and the J gene lost 3 bases, with 10 bases spanning the gap. Germline CDR1 ENHRY, CDR2 SYGVKD. The CDR3 is made up of 14 amino acids. This clone was counted only a few times. The study reverse transcribed the entire isolated RNA, so it sequenced expressed TCRB transcripts. The method was immunoSEQ multiplex PCR; TCRdb's version includes in-frame clones alone and lacks a portion of them. The table has under 450,000 clones, roughly 14% seen once. What was sequenced was naive CD4+ T cells from blood. The source of this sequence is a man aged 25 to 45 in good health. The gene calls are TRBV10-3 and TRBJ1-1; D gene ambiguous. For the CDR3, the DNA is TGTGCCATCAGTGAGACCAGTCCCTACACTGAAGCTTTCTTT. Translated, it gives CAISETSPYTEAFF.